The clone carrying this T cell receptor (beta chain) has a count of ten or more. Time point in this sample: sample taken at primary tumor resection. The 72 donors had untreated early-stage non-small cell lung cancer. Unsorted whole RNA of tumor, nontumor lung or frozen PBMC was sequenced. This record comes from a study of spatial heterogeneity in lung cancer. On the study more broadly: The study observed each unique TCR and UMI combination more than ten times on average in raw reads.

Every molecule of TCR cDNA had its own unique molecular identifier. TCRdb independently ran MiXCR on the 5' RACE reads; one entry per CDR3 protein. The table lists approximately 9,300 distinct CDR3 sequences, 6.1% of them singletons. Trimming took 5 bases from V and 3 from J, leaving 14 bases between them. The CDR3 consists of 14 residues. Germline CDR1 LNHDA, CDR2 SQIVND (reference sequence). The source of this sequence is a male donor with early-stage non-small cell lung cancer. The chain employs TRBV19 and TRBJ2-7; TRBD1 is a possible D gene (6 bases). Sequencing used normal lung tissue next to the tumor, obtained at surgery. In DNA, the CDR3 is TGTGCCAGTAGTCCCCAACCGGACAGCTACGAGCAGTACTTC. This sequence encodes CASSPQPDSYEQYF.